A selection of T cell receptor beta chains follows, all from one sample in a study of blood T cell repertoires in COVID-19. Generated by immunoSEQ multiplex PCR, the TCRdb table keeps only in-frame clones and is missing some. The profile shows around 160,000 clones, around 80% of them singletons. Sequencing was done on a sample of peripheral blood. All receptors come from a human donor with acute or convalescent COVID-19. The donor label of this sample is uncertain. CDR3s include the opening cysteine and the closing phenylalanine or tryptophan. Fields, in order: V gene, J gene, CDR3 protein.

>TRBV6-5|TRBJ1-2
CASSLGGQGYGYTF
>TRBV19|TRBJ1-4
CASMRGFNEKLFF
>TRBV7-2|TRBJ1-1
CASSFRVIGDEHTEAFF
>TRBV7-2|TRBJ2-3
CASSSLGGWNTQYF
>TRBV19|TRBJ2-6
CASSPSPPGANVLTF
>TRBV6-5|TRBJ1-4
CASSYRGQGNEKLFF
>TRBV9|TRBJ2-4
CASSVPSGGPTAPKKNIQYF
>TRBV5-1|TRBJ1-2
CASSLDPDPGYTF
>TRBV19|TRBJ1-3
CASSVRPGTGGRNTIYF
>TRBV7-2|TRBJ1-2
CASSLVVGAGDYGYTF
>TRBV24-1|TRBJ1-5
CATAPTGVTGQPQHF
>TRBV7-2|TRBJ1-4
CASSLTEEKLFF
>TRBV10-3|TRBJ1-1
CAISDVGGAFF
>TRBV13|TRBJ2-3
CASSPGYKDTQYF
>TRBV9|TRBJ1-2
CASSVGELYGYTF
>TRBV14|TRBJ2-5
CASSQGSWGAETQYF
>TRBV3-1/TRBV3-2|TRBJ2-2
CASSPGTGNTGELFF
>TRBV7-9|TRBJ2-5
CASSPLAGGKETQYF
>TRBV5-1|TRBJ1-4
CASSQNSLGSEKLFF
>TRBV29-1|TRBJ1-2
CSTTGLDYGYTF
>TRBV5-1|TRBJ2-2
CASSFRQGGPGELFF
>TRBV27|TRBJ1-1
CASRSEGAGNTEAFF
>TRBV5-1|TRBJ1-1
CASSSWGQPNTEAFF
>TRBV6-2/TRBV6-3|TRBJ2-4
CASSYLRDSSFLAKNIQYF
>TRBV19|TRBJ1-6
CASSIERNSPLHF
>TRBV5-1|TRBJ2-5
CASSAGGSGGHFQETQYF
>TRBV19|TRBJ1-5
CASSPQTGLVNQPQHF
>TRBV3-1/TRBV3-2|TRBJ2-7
CASSQDRETYEQYF
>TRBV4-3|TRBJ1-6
CASSHGTGSSNSPLHF
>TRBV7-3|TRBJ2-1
CASSLMQGARNEQFF
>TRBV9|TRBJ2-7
CASSVTSQQGPSYEQYF
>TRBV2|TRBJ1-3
CASSDQGLAGNTIYF
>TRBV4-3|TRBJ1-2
CASSQDYSGTGVGYGYTF
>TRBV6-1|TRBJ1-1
CASSEVGGRGGVNTEAFF
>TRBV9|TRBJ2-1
CASSVADFGGAASYNEQFF
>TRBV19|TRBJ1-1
CASSIASVGQTEAFF
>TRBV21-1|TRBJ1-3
CASSIHSGNTIYF
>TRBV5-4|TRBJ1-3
CASATRGARGNTIYF
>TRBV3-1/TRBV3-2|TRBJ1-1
CASSFRQGRAEAFF
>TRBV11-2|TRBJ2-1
CASSPLIGGTEQFF
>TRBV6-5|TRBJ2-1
CASSSGSTYNEQFF
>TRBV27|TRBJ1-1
CASSFSRSTEAFF
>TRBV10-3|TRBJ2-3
CAISESTPGLDTQYF
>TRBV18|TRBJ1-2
CASSPSTGGEGYTF
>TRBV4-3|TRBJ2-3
CASSQAPRQTDTQYF
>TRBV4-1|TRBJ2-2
CASSRTGQGANTGELFF
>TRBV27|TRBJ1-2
CASTQRQGENYGYTF
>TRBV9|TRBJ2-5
CASSVRTDQETQYF
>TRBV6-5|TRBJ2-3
CASRRADTQYF
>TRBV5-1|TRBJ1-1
CASRPQGAGTEAFF